This note documents a single TCR beta chain sequence. The sample originates from a study of T cells in localized non-small cell lung cancer. Germline loops: CDR1 SGDLS, CDR2 YYNGEE. V gave up 3 bases and J gave up 7 bases; unmatched junction bases: 4. CDR3 length: 13 amino acids. TCRdb keeps only in-frame clones here, not all; method: immunoSEQ multiplex PCR. The sample includes around 15,000 clones, more than 70% seen only once; the top ten take 2.5% to 3%. The receptor was isolated from a man between 35 and 75 years old with stage III lung adenocarcinoma. V is TRBV9 and J is TRBJ2-7; 10 nucleotides line up with TRBD1. Source: peripheral blood mononuclear cells, taken before any cancer treatment. Here the CDR3 DNA reads TGTGCCAGCAGCGGGGACAGGGGACGGGAGCAGTACTTC. Its protein is CASSGDRGREQYF.